This T cell receptor (beta chain) is drawn from a study of T cells in Graves' hyperthyroidism and ophthalmopathy. Regarding the study as a whole: Most clonotypes expanded in the thyroid (above 0.001) were also present in blood.

Note on this clonotype: Its antigen is as yet unknown.

RNA transcripts served as the template for amplifying TCR beta CDR3 regions. A set of HTBI primers served as the primers for a first-round RT-PCR of the TCR CDR3. TCRdb reanalysed the multiplex PCR reads using MiXCR and keeps one entry per CDR3 protein. This table holds hundreds of thousands of distinct CDR3 sequences, approximately 15% found once. Duration under 3 months, a NOSPECS grade of at least 4, and a Clinical Activity Score of at least 3 characterized the ophthalmopathy patients. Not enrolled were patients with uncontrolled infection, other autoimmune disease, pregnancy or lactation. The PBMCs had their origin in roughly 9.4 ml of fresh peripheral blood. Germline CDR1 is DFQATT and CDR2 is SNEGSKA (reference sequence). With V trimmed by 1 base and J by 7 bases, 20 bases remained unmatched. CDR3 size: 20 residues.

The clonotype originates from a woman aged 45-65 years with Graves' ophthalmopathy. Sequencing was carried out using blood. The chain combines TRBV20-1 with TRBJ2-1; TRBD2 matches 12 bases. This CDR3 reads CSARVYPSGRALFFSNEQFF. The CDR3, as DNA: TGCAGTGCTAGAGTTTATCCTAGCGGGAGGGCCCTCTTTTTTTCGAATGAGCAGTTCTTC.